Here is one TCR beta chain with its context. The sample belongs to a study of blood T cell repertoires in COVID-19. The protocol was immunoSEQ multiplex PCR, while the TCRdb copy is restricted to in-frame clones and leaves out a portion. Among about 130,000 clones, roughly four fifths were seen once, and the ten largest hold about 9.2%. Sequences were obtained from PBMCs or T cells enriched from blood (not recorded which). The TCR comes from a man between 45 and 60 years old who had recovered from COVID-19.

The CDR3 nucleotides are TGTGCCAGCAGGTACGTCCAGAATCAGCCCCAGCATTTT. Protein: CASRYVQNQPQHF. V gene TRBV6-2 or TRBV6-3 combines with J gene TRBJ1-5; D remains unclear. Germline-derived CDR1 and CDR2 are MNHEY and SVGEGT. The ends were cut back, 6 bases at V and 4 bases at J, with 10 bases in the middle. This CDR3 is built from 13 residues.